This passage covers 25 T cell receptor beta chains from one sample sequenced in a study of T cells in Graves' hyperthyroidism and ophthalmopathy. The CDR3 regions of TCR beta were amplified from RNA transcripts. Initially, a first-round RT-PCR of the TCR CDR3 employed the HTBI primer set. TCRdb fed the multiplex PCR reads into MiXCR, producing one record per CDR3 protein. The table lists approximately 700,000 distinct CDR3 sequences, roughly 46% of them singletons. Sequenced input: peripheral blood or thyroid tissue (not recorded which). These receptors were taken from an adult man with Graves' disease, either hyperthyroidism or ophthalmopathy (not recorded which).

This clonotype was counted only a few times. This chain links TRBV7-2 with TRBJ2-2, with 10 bases identical to TRBD2. Germline CDR1 SGHTA, CDR2 FQGNSA. J was trimmed by 5 bases and V by 4 bases; bases with no gene match: 10. The CDR3 loop spans 17 amino acids. CDR3 residues: CASSSRLAGLGTGELFF. The CDR3 bases are TGTGCCAGCAGCTCTAGACTAGCGGGTTTGGGAACCGGGGAGCTGTTTTTT.

The genes are TRBV7-8 and TRBJ2-7; D gene ambiguous. The V end was cut by 1 base, the J end by 8 bases, with 9 bases between. The CDR3 spans 12 residues. Per germline, CDR1 SGHVS and CDR2 FQNEAQ. The CDR3 DNA reads TGTGCCAGCAGCTTAGTTTCTTACAAGCAGTACTTC. Translated, it gives CASSLVSYKQYF.

CDR3 nucleotides: TGTGCCAGCAGCAAGACAGGGGAGGAGGGGCGTCAAGAGACCCAGTACTTC. Translating gives CASSKTGEEGRQETQYF. The chain couples TRBV7-3 to TRBJ2-5, with TRBD1 identical over 8 bases. The CDR3 is made up of 17 amino acids. V gave up 5 bases and J gave up 2 bases; unmatched junction bases: 13. Germline V gene lookup returns CDR1 SGHTA and CDR2 FQGTGA.

This clonotype was detected ten times or more. The V call is TRBV4-1, the J call TRBJ2-6; D is uncertain. V was shortened by 1 base and J by 0 bases, with 4 bases between the two germline ends. Germline V lookup: CDR1 MGHRA, CDR2 YSYEKL. The CDR3 runs 15 residues. CDR3 region: CASSQVGSGANVLTF. CDR3 nucleotide sequence: TGCGCCAGCAGCCAAGTAGGCTCTGGGGCCAACGTCCTGACTTTC.

This clonotype came up a few times. The chain joins TRBV5-1 to TRBJ1-1, with TRBD1 as a possible D gene (6 bases). Germline V gene data show CDR1 as SGHRS and CDR2 as YFSETQ. The CDR3 is 15 residues long. V gave up 0 bases and J gave up 5 bases, with 14 bases separating them. CDR3 sequence reads: CASSLDGGLGTEAFF. The CDR3 bases are TGCGCCAGCAGCTTGGATGGGGGGCTGGGTACTGAAGCTTTCTTT.

This chain connects TRBV5-4 to TRBJ1-4; unclear D gene. Germline assignment: CDR1 SGHNT and CDR2 YYREEE (reference sequence). Trimming removed 4 bases from V and 8 bases from J, with 15 bases in between. The CDR3 spans 14 residues. The CDR3 nucleotides read TGTGCCAGCAGCCTCAGCGGGAGAGAAGAAAAACTGTTTTTT. Protein: CASSLSGREEKLFF.

This clonotype has a single count. This rearrangement joins TRBV11-2 to TRBJ1-3; 11 nucleotides align to TRBD1. The trim removed 11 bases at V and 0 bases at J, leaving 6 bases unmatched. Germline assignment: CDR1 SGHAT and CDR2 FQNNGV. The CDR3 is 15 amino acids. CDR3 protein: CAGQGATFSGNTIYF. The CDR3 nucleotides read TGTGCCGGACAGGGGGCAACCTTCTCTGGAAACACCATATATTTT. Full variable domain (rest looked up from reference TRBV11-2 and TRBJ1-3): EAGVAQSPRYKIIEKRQSVAFWCNPISGHATLYWYQQILGQGPKLLIQFQNNGVVDDSQLPKDRFSAERLKGVDSTLKIQPAKLEDSAVYLCAGQGATFSGNTIYFGEGSWLTVV.

This clonotype has only one observation. A read error is possible here, since a much larger clone lies one base away. The chain couples TRBV6-1 to TRBJ2-7; D not certain. CDR3 length equals 14 residues. The ends were cut back, 6 bases at V and 2 bases at J, with 14 bases in the middle. CDR1 is MNHNS, CDR2 SASEGT, per germline. The CDR3 nucleotides read TGTGCCAGCAGCTTCGAGGACGGTCCCTACGAGCAGTACTTC. Translation: CASSFEDGPYEQYF.

CDR3: CASSLQGAADSPLHF. CDR3 coding DNA: TGCGCCAGCAGCTTACAGGGAGCGGCAGACTCACCCCTCCACTTT. The V call is TRBV5-1, the J call TRBJ1-6; possible D gene TRBD1, 6 bases. Per the germline V gene, CDR1 is SGHRS and CDR2 is YFSETQ. The CDR3 runs to 15 residues. V shed 2 bases and J shed 10 bases, with 16 bases lying between them.

The chain couples TRBV29-1 to TRBJ2-3, with D tentatively TRBD2 (6 bases). The ends were cut back, 8 bases at V and 6 bases at J, with 21 bases in the middle. The CDR3 sequence is 14 residues long. In germline, CDR1 is SQVTM, CDR2 ANQGSEA. CDR3 bases: TGCAGCTCAAATCGGGCTAGCGCCTCTGATACGCAGTATTTT. Its translation is CSSNRASASDTQYF.

About this clonotype itself: Mismatch with germline at one junction end may stem from a read error. The rearrangement joins TRBV15 to TRBJ1-1; 10 bases agree with TRBD1. CDR3 size: 16 residues. CDR1 and CDR2 (germline): LNHNV, YYDKDF (reference sequence). The CDR3 sequence is CATSRDGGTGETEAFF. The CDR3 DNA reads as TGTGCCACTAGCAGAGATGGCGGGACAGGGGAAACTGAAGCTTTCTTT.

This clonotype was recorded only once. The junction shows a germline mismatch at one end, possibly a read error. The chain links TRBV6-1 to TRBJ2-5; perhaps TRBD1 as D (6 bases). Germline CDR1 and CDR2: MNHNS and SASEGT. The CDR3 spans 13 residues. Here the CDR3 reads CASSITRGEAQYF. CDR3 DNA sequence: TGTGCCAGCAGTATAACCAGGGGAGAGGCCCAGTACTTC.

This clonotype has a handful of counts. This rearrangement joins TRBV6-6 to TRBJ1-3; D remains ambiguous. With 6 bases removed from V and 0 bases from J, the gap between germline ends came to 15 bases. The CDR3 covers 16 residues. The germline CDR1 and CDR2 sequences are MNHNY and SVGAGI (reference sequence). The CDR3 bases are TGTGCCAGCAGCAAGGGCCAAGTCAGCTCTGGAAACACCATATATTTT. Translating it yields CASSKGQVSSGNTIYF.

This clonotype showed up just once. This sequence joins TRBV10-3 and TRBJ2-2; 8 bases map to TRBD2. CDR3 length: 14 amino acids. After removal of 2 bases from V and 6 bases from J, the junction contained 2 bases not matched to a gene. CDR1 ENHRY and CDR2 SYGVKD come from the germline V gene. The CDR3 bases are TGTGCCATCAGTGAGGGGACTAGTTCCGGGGAGCTGTTTTTT. This translates into CAISEGTSSGELFF.

The V gene is TRBV29-1, the J gene TRBJ2-6, with a possible D match to TRBD1 (6 bases). Trimming cost V 2 bases and J 3 bases, with 14 bases left between them. Germline V lookup: CDR1 SQVTM, CDR2 ANQGSEA. The CDR3 covers 16 residues. CDR3 sequence reads: CSVESMGAGGANVLTF. In nucleotides, the CDR3 is TGCAGCGTTGAATCTATGGGGGCGGGTGGGGCCAACGTCCTGACTTTC.

This clonotype came up once. A junction boundary mismatches the germline segment, possibly from a read error. This chain joins TRBV9 and TRBJ1-1, with a weak D call TRBD1 (5 bases). The CDR3 has 15 residues. CDR1 SGDLS and CDR2 YYNGEE come from the germline V gene. CDR3 sequence: CASSQDRRGSTEAFF. CDR3 coding DNA: TGCGCCAGCAGCCAAGATCGACGGGGGAGCACTGAAGCTTTCTTT.

A word on this clonotype: It is likely a read error, because the conserved phenylalanine at the end of the CDR3 is missing. No DNA is shown, since the ends of the CDR3 on it are uncertain; the CDR3 is the one TCRdb lists. The chain links TRBV29-1 to TRBJ1-4; TRBD1 was called by the table and not checked on the DNA. Germline CDR1 and CDR2: SQVTM and ANQGSEA. From its first to its last residue, the CDR3 has 8 amino acids. CDR3: CSVGDWAN.

V gene TRBV7-8 combines with J gene TRBJ1-6; the D gene is possibly TRBD1 (6 bases). With 3 bases removed from V and 7 bases from J, the gap between germline ends came to 10 bases. Germline CDR1 reads SGHVS; CDR2 reads FQNEAQ. The CDR3 loop spans 14 amino acids. For the CDR3, the DNA is TGTGCCAGCAGCTTCGGGACAACGAATTCACCCCTCCACTTT. It encodes CASSFGTTNSPLHF.

A remark on this clonotype: At one end the junction does not follow the germline gene, possibly because of a read error. J is TRBJ1-4 and V is TRBV9, with 10 bases identical to TRBD1. Germline V gives CDR1 SGDLS, CDR2 YYNGEE. CDR3 length: 16 residues. The CDR3 here is CAGSGPGTGDGEKLFF. CDR3 sequence (DNA): TGTGCCGGCAGCGGTCCCGGGACAGGGGACGGTGAAAAACTGTTTTTT. Full variable domain (missing parts from reference TRBV9 and TRBJ1-4): DSGVTQTPKHLITATGQRVTLRCSPRSGDLSVYWYQQSLDQGLQFLIQYYNGEERAKGNILERFSAQQFPDLHSELNLSSLELGDSALYFCAGSGPGTGDGEKLFFGSGTQLSVL.

This clonotype was seen only a few times. V and J are TRBV5-1 and TRBJ1-3; unclear D gene. Germline V gives CDR1 SGHRS, CDR2 YFSETQ. The V end lost 4 bases, the J end lost 0 bases, and 14 bases lay between the germline ends. The CDR3 extends over 16 amino acids. The CDR3: CASSPRLLSSGNTIYF. The CDR3 nucleotides are TGCGCCAGCAGCCCACGACTCCTGAGCTCTGGAAACACCATATATTTT.

The J gene is TRBJ2-2, the V gene TRBV11-2; tentative D call: TRBD2 (5 bases). The CDR3 is 15 amino acids. Trimming cost V 1 base and J 8 bases, with 14 bases left between them. The germline gives CDR1 SGHAT, CDR2 FQNNGV. CDR3 nucleotides: TGTGCCAGCAGCTTAGTTAGGCAGCGGACGGGGGAGCTGTTTTTT. It encodes CASSLVRQRTGELFF.

The chain couples TRBV2 to TRBJ1-5, with 8 nucleotides matching TRBD1. V was clipped by 1 base and J by 4 bases; unmatched bases: 3. From germline, CDR1 is SNHLY and CDR2 FYNNEI. This CDR3 has 15 amino acids. The DNA for the CDR3 is TGTGCCAGCAGTGAAGTTAGGACAGGGAATCAGCCCCAGCATTTT. Translation gives CASSEVRTGNQPQHF.

CDR3 nucleotides: TGCAGTGCTCAAGGCCCCCCTCTAAGCTCTGGAAACACCATATATTTT. Its protein is CSAQGPPLSSGNTIYF. The chain carries TRBV20-1 and TRBJ1-3; D gene unclear. Looked up from germline, CDR1 is DFQATT and CDR2 is SNEGSKA (reference sequence). The CDR3 length is 16 residues. Trimming took off 5 bases at V and 0 bases at J, with 17 bases between the two ends.

This clonotype was seen at least ten times. The CDR3 nucleotides read TGTGCCAGCAGCTCAACAGGCCAATTCTATGGCTACACCTTC. Translation gives CASSSTGQFYGYTF. The chain links TRBV7-8 to TRBJ1-2; TRBD1 might be the D (5 bases). Germline loops: CDR1 SGHVS, CDR2 FQNEAQ. Trimming left V 4 bases short and J 4 bases short, with 13 bases between. This CDR3 is built from 14 residues.

Of note for this clonotype: A junction boundary mismatches the germline segment, possibly from a read error. The genes are TRBV7-3 and TRBJ1-2; D ambiguous. Germline assignment: CDR1 SGHTA and CDR2 FQGTGA. The CDR3 contains 14 residues. CDR3 region: CASSPRSENYGYTF. CDR3 DNA sequence: TGCGCCAGCAGCCCCCGGTCAGAGAACTATGGCTACACCTTC.